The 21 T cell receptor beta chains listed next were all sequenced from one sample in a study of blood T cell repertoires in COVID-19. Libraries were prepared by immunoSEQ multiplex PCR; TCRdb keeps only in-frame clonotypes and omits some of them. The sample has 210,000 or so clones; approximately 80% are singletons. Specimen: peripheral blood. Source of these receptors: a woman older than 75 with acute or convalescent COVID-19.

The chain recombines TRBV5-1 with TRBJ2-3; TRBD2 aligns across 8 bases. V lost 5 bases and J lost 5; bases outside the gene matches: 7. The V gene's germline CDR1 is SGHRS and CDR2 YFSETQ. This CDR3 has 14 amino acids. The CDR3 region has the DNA TGCGCCAGCAGGTTAGCGGGGACGGGAGATACGCAGTATTTT. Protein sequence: CASRLAGTGDTQYF.

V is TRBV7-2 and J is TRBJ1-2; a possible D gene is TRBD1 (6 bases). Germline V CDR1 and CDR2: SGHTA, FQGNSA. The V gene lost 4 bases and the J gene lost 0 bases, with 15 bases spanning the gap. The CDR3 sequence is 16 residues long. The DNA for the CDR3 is TGTGCCAGCAGCTCACACCCGGACAGCACTAACTATGGCTACACCTTC. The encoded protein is CASSSHPDSTNYGYTF. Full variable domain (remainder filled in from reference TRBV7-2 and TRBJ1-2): GAGVSQSPSNKVTEKGKDVELRCDPISGHTALYWYRQSLGQGLEFLIYFQGNSAPDKSGLPSDRFSAERTGGSVSTLTIQRTQQEDSAVYLCASSSHPDSTNYGYTFGSGTRLTVV.

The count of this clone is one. CDR3: CASSLRRTGSYNEQFF. In DNA, the CDR3 is TGTGCCAGCAGCTTAAGGCGGACAGGGAGTTACAATGAGCAGTTCTTC. The rearrangement joins TRBV7-3 to TRBJ2-1; 8 bases fit TRBD1. CDR1 and CDR2 from the germline V gene are SGHTA and FQGTGA. This CDR3 is 16 amino acids long. Trimming took 1 base from V and 4 from J; bases not matched to a gene: 6.

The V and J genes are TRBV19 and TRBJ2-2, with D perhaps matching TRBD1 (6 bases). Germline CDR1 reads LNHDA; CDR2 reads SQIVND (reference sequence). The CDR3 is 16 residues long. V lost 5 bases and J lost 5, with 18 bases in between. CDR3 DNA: TGTGCCAGTAGTGAGGGGTCAGGGGTAGAAACCGGGGAGCTGTTTTTT. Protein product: CASSEGSGVETGELFF.

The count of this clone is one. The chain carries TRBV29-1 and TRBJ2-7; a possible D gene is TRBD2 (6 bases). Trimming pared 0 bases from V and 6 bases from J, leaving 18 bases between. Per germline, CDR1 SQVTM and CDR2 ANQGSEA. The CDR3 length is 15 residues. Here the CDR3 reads CSVEDYGGFPGEQYF. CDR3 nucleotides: TGCAGCGTTGAAGATTATGGAGGGTTCCCCGGCGAGCAGTACTTC.

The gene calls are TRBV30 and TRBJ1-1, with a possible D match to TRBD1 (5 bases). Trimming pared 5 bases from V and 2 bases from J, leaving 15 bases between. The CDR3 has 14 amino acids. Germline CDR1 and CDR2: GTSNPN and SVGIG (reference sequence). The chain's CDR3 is CAWFPGILNTEAFF. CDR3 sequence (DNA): TGTGCCTGGTTCCCAGGGATACTAAACACTGAAGCTTTCTTT.

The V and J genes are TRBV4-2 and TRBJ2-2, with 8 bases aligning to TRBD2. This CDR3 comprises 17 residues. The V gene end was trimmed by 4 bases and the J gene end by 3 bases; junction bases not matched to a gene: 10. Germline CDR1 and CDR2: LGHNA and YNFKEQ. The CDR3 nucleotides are TGTGCCAGCAGCCCCATTGGAGCGGGGGCGCACACCGGGGAGCTGTTTTTT. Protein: CASSPIGAGAHTGELFF.

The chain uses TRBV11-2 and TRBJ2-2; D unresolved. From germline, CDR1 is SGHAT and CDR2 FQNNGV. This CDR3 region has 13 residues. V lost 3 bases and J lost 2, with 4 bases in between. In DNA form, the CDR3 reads TGTGCCAGCAGCTTCGTAAACACCGGGGAGCTGTTTTTT. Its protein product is CASSFVNTGELFF.

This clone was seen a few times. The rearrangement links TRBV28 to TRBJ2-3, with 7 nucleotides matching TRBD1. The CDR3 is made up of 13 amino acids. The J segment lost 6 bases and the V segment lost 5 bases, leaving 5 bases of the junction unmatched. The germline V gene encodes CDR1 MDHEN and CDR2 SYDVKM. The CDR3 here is CASSRQGPDTQYF. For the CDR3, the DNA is TGTGCCAGCAGTCGACAGGGTCCCGATACGCAGTATTTT. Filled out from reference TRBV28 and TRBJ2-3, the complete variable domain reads DVKVTQSSRYLVKRTGEKVFLECVQDMDHENMFWYRQDPGLGLRLIYFSYDVKMKEKGDIPEGYSVSREKKERFSLILESASTNQTSMYLCASSRQGPDTQYFGPGTRLTVL.

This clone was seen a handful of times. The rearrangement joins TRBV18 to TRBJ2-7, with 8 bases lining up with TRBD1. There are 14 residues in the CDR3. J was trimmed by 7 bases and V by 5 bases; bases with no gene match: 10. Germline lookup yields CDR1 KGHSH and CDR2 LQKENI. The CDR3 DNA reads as TGTGCCAGCTCAGAGGGACAGGACTGGGGGGAGCAGTACTTC. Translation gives CASSEGQDWGEQYF.

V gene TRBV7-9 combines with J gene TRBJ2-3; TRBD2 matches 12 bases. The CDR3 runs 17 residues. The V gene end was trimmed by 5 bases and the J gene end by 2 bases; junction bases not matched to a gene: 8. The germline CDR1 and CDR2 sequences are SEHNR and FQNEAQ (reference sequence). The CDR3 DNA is TGTGCCAGCAGCCATTCGACTAGCGGGAGCGTCACAGATACGCAGTATTTT. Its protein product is CASSHSTSGSVTDTQYF. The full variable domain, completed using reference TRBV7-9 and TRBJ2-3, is DTGVSQNPRHKITKRGQNVTFRCDPISEHNRLYWYRQTLGQGPEFLTYFQNEAQLEKSRLLSDRFSAERPKGSFSTLEIQRTEQGDSAMYLCASSHSTSGSVTDTQYFGPGTRLTVL.

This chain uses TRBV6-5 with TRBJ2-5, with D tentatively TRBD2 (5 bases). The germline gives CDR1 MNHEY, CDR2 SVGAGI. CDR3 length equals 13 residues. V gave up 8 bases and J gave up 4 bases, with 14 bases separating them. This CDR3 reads CASARERRETQYF. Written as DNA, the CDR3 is TGTGCCAGCGCAAGGGAGCGGAGAGAGACCCAGTACTTC.

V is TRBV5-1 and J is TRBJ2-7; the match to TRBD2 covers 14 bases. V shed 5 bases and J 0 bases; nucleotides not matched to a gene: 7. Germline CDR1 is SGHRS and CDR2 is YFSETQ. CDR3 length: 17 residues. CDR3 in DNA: TGCGCCAGCAGTGTTGGACTAGCGGGAGGTCCCTCCTACGAGCAGTACTTC. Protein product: CASSVGLAGGPSYEQYF.

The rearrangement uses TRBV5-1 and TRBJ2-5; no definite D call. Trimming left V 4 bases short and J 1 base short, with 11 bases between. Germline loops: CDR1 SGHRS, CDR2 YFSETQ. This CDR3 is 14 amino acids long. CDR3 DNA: TGCGCCAGCAGCAGGATGGGCCTCCAAGAGACCCAGTACTTC. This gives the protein CASSRMGLQETQYF.

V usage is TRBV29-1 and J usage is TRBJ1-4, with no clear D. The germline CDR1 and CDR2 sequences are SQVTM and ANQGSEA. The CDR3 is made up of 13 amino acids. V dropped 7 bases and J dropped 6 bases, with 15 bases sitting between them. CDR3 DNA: TGCAGCGCGGAGGATAGGAGTGATGAAAAACTGTTTTTT. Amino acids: CSAEDRSDEKLFF.

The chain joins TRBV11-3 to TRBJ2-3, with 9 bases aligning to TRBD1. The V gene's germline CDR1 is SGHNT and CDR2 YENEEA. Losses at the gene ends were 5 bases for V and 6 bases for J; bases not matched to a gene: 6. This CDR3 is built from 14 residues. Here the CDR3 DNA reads TGTGCCAGCAGCGGGGACAGGGTAAAGGATACGCAGTATTTT. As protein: CASSGDRVKDTQYF. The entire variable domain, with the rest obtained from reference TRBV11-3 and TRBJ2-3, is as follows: EAGVVQSPRYKIIEKKQPVAFWCNPISGHNTLYWYLQNLGQGPELLIRYENEEAVDDSQLPKDRFSAERLKGVDSTLKIQPAELGDSAVYLCASSGDRVKDTQYFGPGTRLTVL.

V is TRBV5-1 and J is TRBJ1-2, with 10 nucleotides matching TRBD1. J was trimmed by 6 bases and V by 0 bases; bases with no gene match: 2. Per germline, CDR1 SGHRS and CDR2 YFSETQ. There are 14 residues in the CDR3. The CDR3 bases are TGCGCCAGCAGCTTGGCCGGGACAGGGGATGGCTACACCTTC. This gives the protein CASSLAGTGDGYTF.

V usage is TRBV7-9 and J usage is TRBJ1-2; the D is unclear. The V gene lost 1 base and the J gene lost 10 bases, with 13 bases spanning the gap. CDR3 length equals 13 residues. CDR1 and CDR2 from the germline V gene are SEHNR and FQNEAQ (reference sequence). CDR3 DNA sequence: TGTGCCAGCAGCTTAGATCAGGTTTACGACTACACCTTC. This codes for CASSLDQVYDYTF.

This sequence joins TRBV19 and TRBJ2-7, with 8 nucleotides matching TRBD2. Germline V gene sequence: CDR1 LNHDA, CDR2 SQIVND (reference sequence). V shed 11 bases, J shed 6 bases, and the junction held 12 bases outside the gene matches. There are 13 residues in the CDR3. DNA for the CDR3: TGTGCCTCCCAGGAAGCGGGGGCCAGCGAGCAGTACTTC. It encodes CASQEAGASEQYF. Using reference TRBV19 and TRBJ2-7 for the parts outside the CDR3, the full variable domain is DGGITQSPKYLFRKEGQNVTLSCEQNLNHDAMYWYRQDPGQGLRLIYYSQIVNDFQKGDIAEGYSVSREKKESFPLTVTSAQKNPTAFYLCASQEAGASEQYFGPGTRLTVT.

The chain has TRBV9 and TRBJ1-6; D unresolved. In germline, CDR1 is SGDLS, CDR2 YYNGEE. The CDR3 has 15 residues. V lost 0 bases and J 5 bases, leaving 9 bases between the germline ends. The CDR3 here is CASSVGTRDNSPLHF. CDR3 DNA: TGTGCCAGCAGCGTAGGGACGCGGGATAATTCACCCCTCCACTTT.

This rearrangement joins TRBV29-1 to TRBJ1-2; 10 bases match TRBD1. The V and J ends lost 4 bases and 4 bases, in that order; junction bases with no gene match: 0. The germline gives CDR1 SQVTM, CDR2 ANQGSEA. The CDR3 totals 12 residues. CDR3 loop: CSVGDRGYGYTF. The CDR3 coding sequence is TGCAGCGTTGGGGACAGGGGCTATGGCTACACCTTC.